The 5 T cell receptor beta chains given below trace back to one sample, sequenced in a study of CXCR3-negative and CXCR3-positive naive CD8 T cells. What these receptors recognize is not known. With UMI labels, 5' RACE was used to prepare the TRB cDNA libraries. After re-calling the 5' RACE reads, TCRdb lists one entry per CDR3 protein, DNA absent. The table for this sample gives 100,000 to 150,000 distinct CDR3 sequences. General study findings and limits: Hydrophobicity of TRB CDR3s was greater in CXCR3-positive naive cells than in CXCR3-negative naive cells.

The sequencing sample was made of naive CXCR3+ CD8+ T cells from blood. Noted subset: CD45RO-CCR7+CD27+CD95- naive CD8+ T cells expressing CXCR3 (TNR3+). The receptors come from a human donor in good health. Some clones in this sample may be carry-over from other donors' samples.

This sequence joins TRBV28 and TRBJ2-2; TCRdb reports TRBD1, a call that lacks DNA to check it against. The CDR3 sequence is 14 residues long. Germline CDR1 MDHEN, CDR2 SYDVKM. CDR3 loop: CASSPALNTGELFF.

This chain links TRBV5-1 with TRBJ2-7; lacking DNA, the TRBD2 call made by TCRdb goes unchecked. This CDR3 has 15 amino acids. Per germline, CDR1 SGHRS and CDR2 YFSETQ. This CDR3 reads CASSLVGTLTYEQYF.

The chain is built from TRBV4-2 and TRBJ1-2; with no DNA, the TCRdb D assignment of TRBD1 cannot be verified. The CDR3 consists of 19 residues. Germline V gives CDR1 LGHNA, CDR2 YNFKEQ. CDR3 in amino acids: CASSQVSTGVSNLPYGYTF.

J is TRBJ1-5 and V is TRBV18. Germline values: CDR1 KGHSH, CDR2 LQKENI. The CDR3 sequence is 16 residues long. The CDR3: CASSPSRAKGNQPQHF. The full variable domain, in which reference TRBV18 and TRBJ1-5 provide the parts outside the CDR3, is NAGVMQNPRHLVRRRGQEARLRCSPMKGHSHVYWYRQLPEEGLKFMVYLQKENIIDESGMPKERFSAEFPKEGPSILRIQQVVRGDSAAYFCASSPSRAKGNQPQHFGDGTRLSIL.

The rearrangement links TRBV5-6 to TRBJ2-3; the TCRdb call, TRBD1, lacks DNA for checking. The CDR3 covers 15 residues. CDR1 and CDR2 from the germline V gene are SGHDT and YYEEEE. The chain's CDR3 is CASSLVSGAGDTQYF.